The TCR beta chain described here comes from a study of blood T cell repertoires in COVID-19. In the study overall: Samples taken during acute and convalescent COVID-19 were collected in the United States, Italy and Spain. Nucleic acid was either cDNA or gDNA, and it came from T cells, B-cell-depleted T cells, or PBMCs.

Per the original data handling: Estimation of nucleated cell counts was performed using reference gene primer amplification. Here immunoSEQ multiplex PCR was the method, and the copy in TCRdb shows in-frame clones only, minus some. From that table come the V and J calls and clone size; the DNA was used to work out D and trimming. The table shows approximately 300,000 clones, with roughly 82% occurring only once. J gave up 2 bases and V 0 bases, and 1 base lay outside the gene matches. The germline V gene has CDR1 KGHSH and CDR2 LQKENI. The CDR3 extends over 17 amino acids. V is TRBV18 and J is TRBJ2-1, with 13 positions matching TRBD2. The TCR originated in a woman between 50 and 59 years old with acute or convalescent COVID-19. The material sequenced was peripheral blood. The CDR3 DNA reads TGTGCCAGCTCACCACCCGGACTAGCGGGAGCCTACAATGAGCAGTTCTTC. Translating it yields CASSPPGLAGAYNEQFF.